Listed below are T cell receptor beta chains from one sample, sequenced in a study of T cells in Graves' hyperthyroidism and ophthalmopathy. TCRdb reprocessed the multiplex PCR reads via MiXCR and lists one record per CDR3 protein. Of about 400,000 distinct CDR3 sequences in the sample, over 12% were seen once. Material: blood. The origin of the receptors is a man aged 18-30 years with Graves' ophthalmopathy. Each CDR3 is given with its conserved first and last residue. A D gene is named only where the DNA matches it firmly. Clone size appears in some rows only: once, few, many, or a class for an expanded clone.

D gene: TRBD2
J gene: TRBJ2-3
V gene: TRBV4-1
clone size: many
CDR3 protein: CASSQVAGLSTDTQYF
CDR3 DNA: TGCGCCAGCAGCCAAGTAGCGGGACTTAGCACAGATACGCAGTATTTT

D gene: .
J gene: TRBJ2-1
V gene: TRBV12-3/TRBV12-4
clone size: many
CDR3 protein: CASSLTALPSNEQFF
CDR3 DNA: TGTGCCAGCAGTTTGACAGCTCTTCCCTCCAATGAGCAGTTCTTC

D gene: TRBD1
J gene: TRBJ1-3
V gene: TRBV10-2
clone size: .
CDR3 protein: CASSLGQGPSGNTIYF
CDR3 DNA: TGCGCCAGCAGTCTTGGACAGGGGCCTTCTGGAAACACCATATATTTT

D gene: TRBD2
J gene: TRBJ2-2
V gene: TRBV27
clone size: .
CDR3 protein: CASSLSGGAANTGELVF
CDR3 DNA: TGTGCCAGCAGCCTTAGCGGGGGAGCCGCGAACACCGGGGAGCTGGTTTTT

D gene: .
J gene: TRBJ2-7
V gene: TRBV11-2
clone size: many
CDR3 protein: CASENSYEQYF
CDR3 DNA: TGTGCCAGCGAGAACTCCTACGAGCAGTACTTC

D gene: .
J gene: TRBJ2-7
V gene: TRBV24-1
clone size: many
CDR3 protein: CATMKGDTSYEQYF
CDR3 DNA: TGTGCCACCATGAAGGGGGACACTTCGTACGAGCAGTACTTC

D gene: .
J gene: TRBJ2-7
V gene: TRBV5-5
clone size: many
CDR3 protein: CASTIRDGIYEQYF
CDR3 DNA: TGTGCCAGCACGATCCGGGACGGGATCTACGAGCAGTACTTC

D gene: .
J gene: TRBJ2-2
V gene: TRBV28
clone size: few
CDR3 protein: CASSLGVLTGELFF
CDR3 DNA: TGTGCCAGCAGTCTCGGAGTCCTGACCGGGGAGCTGTTTTTT

D gene: .
J gene: TRBJ2-1
V gene: TRBV10-3
clone size: few
CDR3 protein: CAIAGGTLWPNEQFF
CDR3 DNA: TGTGCCATCGCTGGCGGCACCCTCTGGCCTAATGAGCAGTTCTTC

D gene: .
J gene: TRBJ2-3
V gene: TRBV20-1
clone size: many
CDR3 protein: CSADRRAGNTDTQYF
CDR3 DNA: TGCAGTGCGGACAGGAGGGCCGGTAACACAGATACGCAGTATTTT

D gene: TRBD2
J gene: TRBJ2-5
V gene: TRBV15
clone size: many
CDR3 protein: CATRGTSGPQETQYF
CDR3 DNA: TGTGCCACCAGAGGGACTAGCGGACCCCAAGAGACCCAGTACTTC

D gene: .
J gene: TRBJ1-4
V gene: TRBV7-8
clone size: few
CDR3 protein: CASSLGGRVGREKLFF
CDR3 DNA: TGTGCCAGCAGCTTAGGAGGCCGGGTTGGTCGTGAAAAACTGTTTTTT

D gene: TRBD2
J gene: TRBJ2-7
V gene: TRBV4-1
clone size: many
CDR3 protein: CASSQEGLAGGGEQYF
CDR3 DNA: TGCGCCAGCAGCCAAGAAGGGCTAGCGGGAGGGGGTGAGCAGTACTTC

D gene: .
J gene: TRBJ2-3
V gene: TRBV6-5
clone size: .
CDR3 protein: CASSYSRQSTDTQYF
CDR3 DNA: TGTGCCAGCAGTTACTCGAGGCAGAGCACAGATACGCAGTATTTT

D gene: TRBD2
J gene: TRBJ2-2
V gene: TRBV25-1
clone size: .
CDR3 protein: CASSVPLAGGTTGELFF
CDR3 DNA: TGTGCCAGCAGTGTTCCGCTAGCGGGAGGAACTACCGGGGAGCTGTTTTTT

D gene: TRBD2
J gene: TRBJ2-3
V gene: TRBV24-1
clone size: many
CDR3 protein: CATSDLPDSGGADTQYF
CDR3 DNA: TGTGCCACCAGTGATTTGCCTGATAGCGGGGGTGCAGATACGCAGTATTTT

D gene: TRBD1
J gene: TRBJ1-1
V gene: TRBV10-1
clone size: .
CDR3 protein: CASSGGPRGTEAFF
CDR3 DNA: TGCGCCAGCAGTGGAGGACCCAGGGGGACTGAAGCTTTCTTT

D gene: .
J gene: TRBJ1-4
V gene: TRBV3-1
clone size: few
CDR3 protein: CASSPAQGTNEKLFF
CDR3 DNA: TGTGCCAGCAGCCCAGCCCAGGGGACTAATGAAAAACTGTTTTTT

D gene: .
J gene: TRBJ1-5
V gene: TRBV6-5
clone size: .
CDR3 protein: CASSYRTVSNQPQHF
CDR3 DNA: TGTGCCAGCAGTTATCGGACAGTGAGCAATCAGCCCCAGCATTTT

D gene: TRBD2
J gene: TRBJ2-7
V gene: TRBV9
clone size: .
CDR3 protein: CASSIAGGTYEQYF
CDR3 DNA: TGTGCCAGCAGCATAGCGGGGGGGACCTACGAGCAGTACTTC

D gene: .
J gene: TRBJ2-1
V gene: TRBV15
clone size: .
CDR3 protein: CATSRGSENYNEQFF
CDR3 DNA: TGTGCCACCAGCAGAGGTTCAGAAAACTACAATGAGCAGTTCTTC

D gene: TRBD1
J gene: TRBJ2-7
V gene: TRBV29-1
clone size: many
CDR3 protein: CSTRQGLSYEQYF
CDR3 DNA: TGCAGCACAAGACAGGGGCTGTCCTACGAGCAGTACTTC

D gene: .
J gene: TRBJ2-1
V gene: TRBV27
clone size: many
CDR3 protein: CASSLGDTNNEQFF
CDR3 DNA: TGTGCCAGCAGTTTAGGAGACACCAACAATGAGCAGTTCTTC

D gene: .
J gene: TRBJ1-2
V gene: TRBV12-3/TRBV12-4
clone size: .
CDR3 protein: CASSLGTVYTF
CDR3 DNA: TGTGCCAGCAGTTTAGGGACAGTCTACACCTTC

D gene: .
J gene: TRBJ1-1
V gene: TRBV6-5
clone size: .
CDR3 protein: CASSYYKGVGTEAFF
CDR3 DNA: TGTGCCAGCAGTTACTACAAGGGGGTGGGCACTGAAGCTTTCTTT

D gene: .
J gene: TRBJ2-7
V gene: TRBV12-3/TRBV12-4
clone size: many
CDR3 protein: CASSLGTTGQYF
CDR3 DNA: TGTGCCAGCAGTTTAGGGACGACCGGGCAGTACTTC

D gene: TRBD2
J gene: TRBJ2-3
V gene: TRBV20-1
clone size: many
CDR3 protein: CSARAPTSGGSDTQYF
CDR3 DNA: TGCAGTGCTAGAGCCCCGACTAGCGGGGGGTCAGATACGCAGTATTTT

D gene: TRBD1
J gene: TRBJ2-7
V gene: TRBV5-4
clone size: .
CDR3 protein: CASSAPKGQTSYEQYF
CDR3 DNA: TGTGCCAGCAGCGCACCTAAGGGACAGACCTCCTACGAGCAGTACTTC

D gene: TRBD1
J gene: TRBJ1-1
V gene: TRBV6-1
clone size: many
CDR3 protein: CASSSGQGLRGTEAFF
CDR3 DNA: TGTGCCAGCAGTAGCGGACAGGGGTTGAGAGGCACTGAAGCTTTCTTT

D gene: TRBD2
J gene: TRBJ2-2
V gene: TRBV7-2
clone size: few
CDR3 protein: CASSSPGGHTGELFF
CDR3 DNA: TGTGCCAGCAGCTCACCGGGAGGGCACACCGGGGAGCTGTTTTTT

D gene: .
J gene: TRBJ1-1
V gene: TRBV7-9
clone size: .
CDR3 protein: CASSLLSRGGDTEAFF
CDR3 DNA: TGTGCCAGCAGCTTATTGAGTCGGGGCGGGGACACTGAAGCTTTCTTT

D gene: TRBD2
J gene: TRBJ2-1
V gene: TRBV10-2
clone size: few
CDR3 protein: CASSPLAGGPNEQFF
CDR3 DNA: TGCGCCAGCAGTCCCCTGGCGGGGGGGCCCAATGAGCAGTTCTTC

D gene: .
J gene: TRBJ2-5
V gene: TRBV12-5
clone size: few
CDR3 protein: CASGLEGGPRETQYF
CDR3 DNA: TGTGCTAGTGGTTTGGAGGGGGGGCCGCGAGAGACCCAGTACTTC

D gene: TRBD1
J gene: TRBJ2-7
V gene: TRBV7-2
clone size: many
CDR3 protein: CASSLDGTGGNEQYF
CDR3 DNA: TGTGCCAGCAGCTTAGATGGGACAGGGGGGAACGAGCAGTACTTC

D gene: .
J gene: TRBJ2-1
V gene: TRBV29-1
clone size: many
CDR3 protein: CSVEGPERGSYNEQFF
CDR3 DNA: TGCAGCGTTGAAGGGCCGGAGAGGGGCTCCTACAATGAGCAGTTCTTC

D gene: TRBD2
J gene: TRBJ2-1
V gene: TRBV3-1
clone size: many
CDR3 protein: CASSRSSGGAYNEQFF
CDR3 DNA: TGTGCCAGCAGCCGATCCAGCGGGGGGGCCTACAATGAGCAGTTCTTC

D gene: TRBD1
J gene: TRBJ2-5
V gene: TRBV5-1
clone size: .
CDR3 protein: CASSLGQGSEYQETQYF
CDR3 DNA: TGCGCCAGCAGTTTGGGACAGGGTTCCGAGTACCAAGAGACCCAGTACTTC

D gene: .
J gene: TRBJ1-1
V gene: TRBV5-6
clone size: .
CDR3 protein: CASSLEYMNTEAFF
CDR3 DNA: TGTGCCAGCAGCCTCGAATACATGAACACTGAAGCTTTCTTT

D gene: .
J gene: TRBJ1-1
V gene: TRBV20-1
clone size: few
CDR3 protein: CSALGGTEAFF
CDR3 DNA: TGCAGTGCTCTGGGGGGAACTGAAGCTTTCTTT

D gene: .
J gene: TRBJ2-3
V gene: TRBV5-1
clone size: many
CDR3 protein: CASRVALTDTQYF
CDR3 DNA: TGCGCCAGCAGGGTAGCGTTGACAGATACGCAGTATTTT

D gene: TRBD1
J gene: TRBJ1-1
V gene: TRBV12-3/TRBV12-4
clone size: many
CDR3 protein: CASSLTGGLNTEAFF
CDR3 DNA: TGTGCCAGCAGTTTAACAGGGGGACTTAACACTGAAGCTTTCTTT

D gene: .
J gene: TRBJ2-1
V gene: TRBV7-9
clone size: many
CDR3 protein: CASPGLDEQFF
CDR3 DNA: TGTGCCAGCCCGGGTCTAGATGAGCAGTTCTTC

D gene: .
J gene: TRBJ2-2
V gene: TRBV18
clone size: few
CDR3 protein: CASSPMDSTGELFF
CDR3 DNA: TGTGCCAGCTCACCAATGGATAGCACCGGGGAGCTGTTTTTT

D gene: .
J gene: TRBJ1-3
V gene: TRBV12-3/TRBV12-4
clone size: .
CDR3 protein: CASSTVPPGYTIYF
CDR3 DNA: TGTGCCAGCAGCACCGTCCCCCCGGGGTACACCATATATTTT

D gene: .
J gene: TRBJ2-5
V gene: TRBV5-1
clone size: many
CDR3 protein: CASIGAGREETQYF
CDR3 DNA: TGCGCCAGCATCGGTGCAGGGAGAGAAGAGACCCAGTACTTC

D gene: TRBD1
J gene: TRBJ1-6
V gene: TRBV19
clone size: once
CDR3 protein: CASSTPTGGNSPLHF
CDR3 DNA: TGTGCCAGTAGTACCCCAACAGGGGGCAATTCACCCCTCCACTTT

D gene: .
J gene: TRBJ1-1
V gene: TRBV27
clone size: many
CDR3 protein: CASRPQGTTEAFF
CDR3 DNA: TGTGCCAGCAGACCCCAGGGGACCACTGAAGCTTTCTTT

D gene: .
J gene: TRBJ1-2
V gene: TRBV14
clone size: .
CDR3 protein: CASSQVLQAYNYGYTF
CDR3 DNA: TGTGCCAGCAGCCAGGTCCTACAGGCGTATAACTATGGCTACACCTTC